These 26 T cell receptor beta chains were sequenced from one sample in a study of blood T cell repertoires in COVID-19. Here immunoSEQ multiplex PCR was the method, and the copy in TCRdb shows in-frame clones only, minus some. The sample lists around 150,000 clones, roughly four fifths occurring once. Sequenced material: peripheral blood. The receptors were sampled from a woman aged 80 or older with active or convalescent COVID-19.

This clone was recorded once. Here the CDR3 reads CASGNQGGSNQPQHF. The CDR3 coding sequence is TGTGCCAGCGGGAACCAGGGCGGAAGCAATCAGCCCCAGCATTTT. V gene TRBV6-6 combines with J gene TRBJ1-5; perhaps TRBD1 as D (5 bases). Trimming took 8 bases from V and 1 from J, leaving 15 bases between them. Germline CDR1 and CDR2: MNHNY and SVGAGI (reference sequence). This CDR3 region has 15 residues.

This clone was counted only a few times. The chain carries TRBV29-1 and TRBJ1-2; TRBD1 matches at 7 bases. This CDR3 spans 13 amino acids. V lost 2 bases and J lost 8; bases outside the gene matches: 8. Germline V gene data show CDR1 as SQVTM and CDR2 as ANQGSEA. The CDR3 sequence is CSVEPTGSNGYTF. The CDR3 nucleotides are TGCAGCGTTGAACCGACAGGGAGTAACGGCTACACCTTC.

This clone was counted between two and nine times. The gene calls are TRBV5-8 and TRBJ2-7; D is unresolved. V lost 7 bases, J lost 9 bases, and 11 bases lay in between. This CDR3 comprises 10 residues. Germline V lookup: CDR1 SGHTS, CDR2 YDEGEE. The CDR3, as DNA: TGTGCCAGCTCTTTTAACGGGCAGTACTTC. Translated, it gives CASSFNGQYF.

The chain links TRBV7-2 to TRBJ2-1, with D possibly TRBD1 on 5 matching bases. The CDR3 totals 15 residues. Germline-derived CDR1 and CDR2 are SGHTA and FQGNSA. Trimming shortened V by 0 bases and J by 2 bases, and 8 bases separated the two germline ends. Here the CDR3 reads CASSLAAGTYNEQFF. The CDR3 DNA follows: TGTGCCAGCAGCTTAGCGGCAGGGACCTACAATGAGCAGTTCTTC.

DNA of the CDR3: TGTGCCAGCAGCAAGGCAACAGGGGCCTCCTACGAGCAGTACTTC. Protein sequence: CASSKATGASYEQYF. The rearrangement uses TRBV7-8 and TRBJ2-7; 7 nucleotides line up with TRBD1. The V and J ends lost 5 bases and 0 bases, in that order; junction bases with no gene match: 7. Germline V gene lookup returns CDR1 SGHVS and CDR2 FQNEAQ. The CDR3 is made up of 15 amino acids.

The CDR3 loop is CASSVLTVSYGYTF. The CDR3 DNA reads TGTGCCAGCAGTGTTTTGACAGTGTCCTATGGCTACACCTTC. The chain combines TRBV2 with TRBJ1-2; D is possibly TRBD1 (5 bases). V gave up 4 bases and J gave up 4 bases, with 13 bases separating them. The CDR3 spans 14 residues. The germline V gene encodes CDR1 SNHLY and CDR2 FYNNEI. Complete variable domain (other parts from reference TRBV2 and TRBJ1-2): EPEVTQTPSHQVTQMGQEVILRCVPISNHLYFYWYRQILGQKVEFLVSFYNNEISEKSEIFDDQFSVERPDGSNFTLKIRSTKLEDSAMYFCASSVLTVSYGYTFGSGTRLTVV.

The J gene is TRBJ2-3, the V gene TRBV10-2; 9 nucleotides match TRBD2. Germline V CDR1 and CDR2: WSHSY, SAAADI. This CDR3 has 17 amino acids. V lost 6 bases and J lost 2; bases outside the gene matches: 12. The CDR3: CASSRQGGGGATDTQYF. CDR3 bases: TGCGCCAGCAGCAGGCAAGGTGGCGGGGGGGCCACAGATACGCAGTATTTT.

This chain uses TRBV14 with TRBJ2-7, with 14 nucleotides matching TRBD2. This CDR3 is 19 amino acids long. Unmatched junction bases numbered 14, after V lost 3 bases and J lost 4 bases. Germline values: CDR1 SGHDN, CDR2 FVKESK. This CDR3 is CASSHARVPGLAGVYEQYF. CDR3 DNA: TGTGCCAGCAGCCACGCGAGAGTTCCGGGACTAGCGGGGGTATACGAGCAGTACTTC.

This clone has just a few counts. The chain has TRBV28 and TRBJ1-2; no firm D call. V shed 7 bases and J shed 5 bases, with 11 bases lying between them. The germline V gene has CDR1 MDHEN and CDR2 SYDVKM. This CDR3 comprises 12 residues. The CDR3 protein is CASTAGIYGYTF. The DNA for the CDR3 is TGTGCCAGCACAGCGGGCATATATGGCTACACCTTC.

The chain is built from TRBV18 and TRBJ1-3, with 8 nucleotides matching TRBD1. CDR3 length: 17 residues. After removal of 5 bases from V and 0 bases from J, the junction contained 9 bases not matched to a gene. Germline V gene lookup returns CDR1 KGHSH and CDR2 LQKENI. The CDR3 region is CASSEGTGPSSGNTIYF. Written as DNA, the CDR3 is TGTGCCAGCTCAGAAGGGACAGGTCCGTCCTCTGGAAACACCATATATTTT.

The V gene is TRBV19, the J gene TRBJ2-2, with unresolved D. CDR1 LNHDA and CDR2 SQIVND come from the germline V gene (reference sequence). Trimming pared 8 bases from V and 4 bases from J, leaving 17 bases between. The CDR3 loop spans 15 amino acids. CDR3 nucleotide sequence: TGTGCCAGTCTCCTCAGTTCTAGTTTCACCGGGGAGCTGTTTTTT. It codes for CASLLSSSFTGELFF. The whole variable domain, filled in from reference TRBV19 and TRBJ2-2, reads DGGITQSPKYLFRKEGQNVTLSCEQNLNHDAMYWYRQDPGQGLRLIYYSQIVNDFQKGDIAEGYSVSREKKESFPLTVTSAQKNPTAFYLCASLLSSSFTGELFFGEGSRLTVL.

CDR3 DNA sequence: TGTGCCAGCTCACCCGTTTCCGGACAGTCAACTAATGAAAAACTGTTTTTT. It translates to CASSPVSGQSTNEKLFF. This chain joins TRBV18 and TRBJ1-4; D might be TRBD1 (6 bases). V was trimmed by 3 bases and J by 0 bases, leaving 14 bases between them. This CDR3 is 17 amino acids long. Germline CDR1 KGHSH, CDR2 LQKENI.

V gene TRBV19 combines with J gene TRBJ1-6; the D is unclear. Germline values: CDR1 LNHDA, CDR2 SQIVND (reference sequence). This CDR3 spans 17 amino acids. Trimming took off 3 bases at V and 0 bases at J, with 12 bases between the two ends. CDR3 amino acids: CASSMDFLSSYNSPLHF. Here the CDR3 DNA reads TGTGCCAGTAGTATGGACTTTTTGAGCTCCTATAATTCACCCCTCCACTTT.

J is TRBJ2-7 and V is TRBV15; no definite D call. The CDR3 is 12 residues long. Germline CDR1 is LNHNV and CDR2 is YYDKDF (reference sequence). Trimming shortened V by 3 bases and J by 6 bases, and 9 bases separated the two germline ends. The CDR3 DNA follows: TGTGCCACCAGCAGTGGGCCCTTCGAGCAGTACTTC. Its protein product is CATSSGPFEQYF.

The chain uses TRBV6-2 or TRBV6-3 and TRBJ1-1, with 10 bases fitting TRBD1. Germline trimming cut 2 bases from V and 4 bases from J; bases unmatched to any gene: 4. Germline V CDR1 and CDR2: MNHEY, SVGEGT. This CDR3 comprises 15 residues. The CDR3 is CASSYDRGPATEAFF. The CDR3 DNA reads TGTGCCAGCAGTTACGACAGGGGGCCCGCCACTGAAGCTTTCTTT.

V is TRBV30 and J is TRBJ1-1, with 8 nucleotides matching TRBD1. Germline CDR1 is GTSNPN and CDR2 is SVGIG (reference sequence). V was pared by 3 bases and J by 7 bases, with 19 bases of the junction left unmatched. The CDR3 has 17 residues. The CDR3 nucleotides are TGTGCCTGGAGGAAGCCGGGACAGGCCGTCCGTGGGGGTGAAGCTTTCTTT. Protein: CAWRKPGQAVRGGEAFF.

The genes are TRBV25-1 and TRBJ2-5, with 9 bases fitting TRBD2. Germline CDR1 reads MGHDK; CDR2 reads SYGVNS. This CDR3 is built from 15 residues. The trim removed 6 bases at V and 4 bases at J, leaving 9 bases unmatched. The CDR3 nucleotides are TGTGCCAGCAGGAAGAGCGGGGGGTTGGGAGAGACCCAGTACTTC. It specifies CASRKSGGLGETQYF.

V and J are TRBV5-3 and TRBJ2-1; maybe TRBD2 (6 bases). TRBV5-3 is annotated as an ORF whose role is uncertain. The CDR3 runs to 15 residues. V shed 8 bases and J shed 0 bases, with 15 bases lying between them. The CDR3: CARHLEGSSYNEQFF. The DNA of the CDR3 is TGTGCCAGGCACCTGGAGGGTAGCTCCTACAATGAGCAGTTCTTC.

The chain joins TRBV2 to TRBJ2-6; D gene unclear. This CDR3 has 15 residues. Trimming stripped 6 bases from V and 3 bases from J, with 12 bases between. Germline-derived CDR1 and CDR2 are SNHLY and FYNNEI. CDR3 residues: CASRIQNLGANVLTF. DNA of the CDR3: TGTGCCAGCAGGATACAGAATCTTGGGGCCAACGTCCTGACTTTC.

The J gene is TRBJ1-5, the V gene TRBV19; D ambiguous. CDR1 and CDR2 (germline): LNHDA, SQIVND (reference sequence). V lost 3 bases and J 2 bases, leaving 11 bases between the germline ends. This CDR3 has 15 residues. The CDR3 bases are TGTGCCAGTAGTATGGCGGGGTATGGCAATCAGCCCCAGCATTTT. Its protein product is CASSMAGYGNQPQHF.

The V gene is TRBV7-9, the J gene TRBJ2-1, with D unresolved. The CDR3 loop spans 12 amino acids. From germline, CDR1 is SEHNR and CDR2 FQNEAQ (reference sequence). The V end lost 5 bases, the J end lost 5 bases, and 7 bases lay between the germline ends. The DNA for the CDR3 is TGTGCCAGCAGCCCCCAGAACAATGAGCAGTTCTTC. Translation: CASSPQNNEQFF.

This clone was found once. This chain links TRBV7-2 with TRBJ2-1; D gene uncertain. The CDR3 is 11 amino acids. V lost 2 bases, J lost 10 bases, and 6 bases lay in between. From germline, CDR1 is SGHTA and CDR2 FQGNSA. CDR3 protein: CASSLRTEQFF. Written as DNA, the CDR3 is TGTGCCAGCAGCTTAAGAACAGAGCAGTTCTTC. Based on the CDR3 plus reference TRBV7-2 and TRBJ2-1, the full variable domain is GAGVSQSPSNKVTEKGKDVELRCDPISGHTALYWYRQSLGQGLEFLIYFQGNSAPDKSGLPSDRFSAERTGGSVSTLTIQRTQQEDSAVYLCASSLRTEQFFGPGTRLTVL.

The rearrangement links TRBV19 to TRBJ2-3; 10 bases are shared with TRBD1. The CDR3 extends over 16 amino acids. V shed 4 bases, J shed 3 bases, and the junction held 7 bases outside the gene matches. CDR1 and CDR2 from the germline V gene are LNHDA and SQIVND (reference sequence). The CDR3, as DNA: TGTGCCAGTAGTAGCCGGGACAGGGGATCGACAGATACGCAGTATTTT. Translated: CASSSRDRGSTDTQYF.

The chain joins TRBV4-3 to TRBJ2-3, with 7 bases lining up with TRBD2. Germline-derived CDR1 and CDR2 are LGHNA and YSLEER. The CDR3 is 16 amino acids. V was pared by 1 base and J by 2 bases, with 6 bases of the junction left unmatched. The CDR3 coding sequence is TGCGCCAGCAGCCAAGGGTCGGGGGGTAACACAGATACGCAGTATTTT. Translation: CASSQGSGGNTDTQYF.

This chain uses TRBV7-2 with TRBJ2-7, with 8 nucleotides matching TRBD2. The CDR3 extends over 15 amino acids. Germline V gene data show CDR1 as SGHTA and CDR2 as FQGNSA. Losses at the gene ends were 3 bases for V and 0 bases for J; bases not matched to a gene: 4. Here the CDR3 reads CASSFGGGLSYEQYF. The CDR3 bases are TGTGCCAGCAGCTTCGGGGGGGGACTCTCCTACGAGCAGTACTTC.

V and J are TRBV9 and TRBJ2-7; TRBD2 matches at 11 bases. V lost 3 bases to trimming and J lost 4 bases; unmatched junction nucleotides: 3. The CDR3 loop spans 14 amino acids. Germline V gives CDR1 SGDLS, CDR2 YYNGEE. The CDR3: CASSALAGGYEQYF. CDR3 coding DNA: TGTGCCAGCAGCGCCCTAGCGGGGGGTTACGAGCAGTACTTC. Using reference TRBV9 and TRBJ2-7 for the parts outside the CDR3, the full variable domain is DSGVTQTPKHLITATGQRVTLRCSPRSGDLSVYWYQQSLDQGLQFLIQYYNGEERAKGNILERFSAQQFPDLHSELNLSSLELGDSALYFCASSALAGGYEQYFGPGTRLTVT.